Listed below are T cell receptor beta chains from one sample, sequenced in a study of OX40 agonist ivuxolimab in advanced cancers. TCRdb keeps only in-frame clones here, not all; method: immunoSEQ multiplex PCR. The profile covers tens of thousands of clones, with 70% to 85% appearing a single time and roughly a tenth taken by the ten largest. The starting material was CD4+ or CD8+ T cells sorted from blood, obtained in a trial of the OX40 agonist ivuxolimab. These receptors all stem from an adult with an advanced solid tumor such as melanoma, head and neck, liver or kidney cancer. The CDR3 runs from the conserved cysteine through the conserved F or W.

v_call: TRBV6-1
j_call: TRBJ2-3
cdr3_aa: CASSELGGGRDTQYF

v_call: TRBV19
j_call: TRBJ2-2
cdr3_aa: CASSISQRNTGELFF

v_call: TRBV27
j_call: TRBJ1-1
cdr3_aa: CASSFELDGSAFF

v_call: TRBV5-6
j_call: TRBJ2-3
cdr3_aa: CASRPMRGGGDTQYF

v_call: TRBV10-3
j_call: TRBJ2-2
cdr3_aa: CAIRGDRDTGELFF

v_call: TRBV28
j_call: TRBJ1-2
cdr3_aa: CASRIRDGALYGYTF

v_call: TRBV28
j_call: TRBJ2-7
cdr3_aa: CASSGTSGVTYEQYF

v_call: TRBV18
j_call: TRBJ2-1
cdr3_aa: CASSPPFPRESSDEQFF

v_call: TRBV7-2
j_call: TRBJ1-1
cdr3_aa: CASKLNTEAFF

v_call: TRBV9
j_call: TRBJ1-6
cdr3_aa: CASSVRDSPLHF

v_call: TRBV5-1
j_call: TRBJ2-2
cdr3_aa: CASSARTDTGELFF

v_call: TRBV11-2
j_call: TRBJ1-2
cdr3_aa: CASSLDRTGGAYTF

v_call: TRBV5-1
j_call: TRBJ2-3
cdr3_aa: CASSILAGGTDTQYF

v_call: TRBV7-3
j_call: TRBJ2-5
cdr3_aa: CASSWGLGETQYF

v_call: TRBV5-6
j_call: TRBJ1-6
cdr3_aa: CASSDGQSGSYNSPLHF

v_call: TRBV5-1
j_call: TRBJ2-7
cdr3_aa: CASSQEGTGGEQYF

v_call: TRBV2
j_call: TRBJ1-3
cdr3_aa: CASSDRVLFSGNTIYF

v_call: TRBV13
j_call: TRBJ2-5
cdr3_aa: CASSGGTGEVETQYF

v_call: TRBV7-2
j_call: TRBJ2-1
cdr3_aa: CASSNRQGASNEQFF

v_call: TRBV2
j_call: TRBJ1-1
cdr3_aa: CASSEAGFRNTEAFF

v_call: TRBV29-1
j_call: TRBJ2-2
cdr3_aa: CSVEGARSMNTGELFF

v_call: TRBV28
j_call: TRBJ1-1
cdr3_aa: CASSPPRLRGGTEAFF

v_call: TRBV5-1
j_call: TRBJ1-1
cdr3_aa: CASSRDTEAFF

v_call: TRBV5-4
j_call: TRBJ2-1
cdr3_aa: CASKAGGYSYNEQFF

v_call: TRBV18
j_call: TRBJ2-3
cdr3_aa: CASSPQRGQASTDTQYF

v_call: TRBV28
j_call: TRBJ1-1
cdr3_aa: CASSLSGTLNTEAFF

v_call: TRBV19
j_call: TRBJ2-2
cdr3_aa: CASRRGTGGTTGELFF

v_call: TRBV9
j_call: TRBJ1-2
cdr3_aa: CASSVSTGGTNYGYTF

v_call: TRBV28
j_call: TRBJ1-3
cdr3_aa: CASMGTGALYSGNTIYF

v_call: TRBV7-2
j_call: TRBJ2-1
cdr3_aa: CASSLAVPEVGEQFF

v_call: TRBV10-3
j_call: TRBJ2-1
cdr3_aa: CAISDYSVAKNEQFF

v_call: TRBV30
j_call: TRBJ2-6
cdr3_aa: CAWRSSTHAGANVLTF

v_call: TRBV7-3
j_call: TRBJ2-2
cdr3_aa: CASSGQGLGTGELFF

v_call: TRBV15
j_call: TRBJ2-1
cdr3_aa: CATSSTGVLTSYNEQFF

v_call: TRBV4-1
j_call: TRBJ2-1
cdr3_aa: CASSQDDNEQFF

v_call: TRBV21-1
j_call: TRBJ2-7
cdr3_aa: CASRQGGASSYEQYF

v_call: TRBV28
j_call: TRBJ2-7
cdr3_aa: CASSLDSGRAHEQYF

v_call: TRBV5-8
j_call: TRBJ1-5
cdr3_aa: CASSLARDGRNQPQHF

v_call: TRBV7-2
j_call: TRBJ2-1
cdr3_aa: CASSLRGLNGEQFF

v_call: TRBV2
j_call: TRBJ2-2
cdr3_aa: CASSQVTLTGELFF

v_call: TRBV4-1
j_call: .
cdr3_aa: CASSQAQGFYEQYF

v_call: TRBV12-5
j_call: TRBJ2-3
cdr3_aa: CASGSGQGAATDTQYF

v_call: TRBV6-4
j_call: TRBJ1-1
cdr3_aa: CASSEEAGYGMNTEAFF

v_call: TRBV18
j_call: TRBJ1-1
cdr3_aa: CASSPGVSTEAFF

v_call: TRBV7-2
j_call: TRBJ2-3
cdr3_aa: CASSLTLTSADTQYF

v_call: TRBV11-2
j_call: TRBJ2-7
cdr3_aa: CASSLAPRGEQYF

v_call: TRBV20-1
j_call: TRBJ1-2
cdr3_aa: CSARPPGGYTF

v_call: TRBV19
j_call: TRBJ1-4
cdr3_aa: CASSGRTGSNEKLFF

v_call: TRBV19
j_call: TRBJ1-5
cdr3_aa: CASQQGYSNQPQHF

v_call: TRBV14
j_call: TRBJ2-3
cdr3_aa: CASSQDRADTQYF

v_call: TRBV18
j_call: TRBJ1-2
cdr3_aa: CASSPARWAYGYTF

v_call: TRBV19
j_call: TRBJ1-2
cdr3_aa: CASSITGTADGYTF

v_call: TRBV7-2
j_call: TRBJ1-1
cdr3_aa: CASSLAGTGGTEAFF

v_call: TRBV19
j_call: TRBJ1-1
cdr3_aa: CASTPPTNTEAFF

v_call: TRBV5-1
j_call: TRBJ1-5
cdr3_aa: CASSLTPSNQPQHF